The rows below give T cell receptor beta chains drawn from one sample of a study of early T cells in non-severe SARS-CoV-2 infection. Each CDR3 protein is one row after TCRdb ran MiXCR on the 5' RACE reads. This sample has fewer than 40,000 distinct CDR3 sequences, with around 5.7% found just once. The source material was whole blood. These receptor sequences come from an adult who was a healthcare worker with PCR-confirmed SARS-CoV-2 infection or an uninfected control (not recorded which). The CDR3 runs from the conserved cysteine through the conserved F or W. A D gene is named only where the DNA matches it firmly. Size values are once, few and many counts, or a class for expanded clones, and some rows have none.

v_gene,abundance,j_gene,d_gene,CDR3nt,CDR3aa
TRBV28,many,TRBJ1-1,-,TGTGCCAGCAGTCCTCACAGTGGGCCGAACACTGAAGCTTTCTTT,CASSPHSGPNTEAFF
TRBV10-3,-,TRBJ2-5,TRBD2,TGTGCCATCAGTGAACCGGGACTAGGGAATCAAGAGACCCAGTACTTC,CAISEPGLGNQETQYF
TRBV5-5,-,TRBJ1-5,-,TGTGCCAGCAGCTTGAATGGACCCCAGCCCCAGCATTTT,CASSLNGPQPQHF
TRBV30,many,TRBJ1-5,TRBD1,TGTGCCTGGAGTACGGGACAGGGTCATCAGCCCCAGCATTTT,CAWSTGQGHQPQHF
TRBV6-7,few,TRBJ2-2,-,TGTGCCAGCGATCGGGGCGGGGAGCTGTTTTTT,CASDRGGELFF
TRBV9,-,TRBJ2-7,TRBD1,TGTGCCAGCAGCGCTTGGACAGGTGAGAACGAGCAGTACTTC,CASSAWTGENEQYF
TRBV29-1,many,TRBJ2-4,-,TGCAGCGCCCGGTCCGGGACCAAAAACATTCAGTACTTC,CSARSGTKNIQYF
TRBV20-1,many,TRBJ2-5,TRBD2,TGCAGTGCCCCAGCCGGGACTAGCGAGGGAACGGGAGAGACCCAGTACTTC,CSAPAGTSEGTGETQYF
TRBV30,many,TRBJ2-7,TRBD2,TGTGCCTGGACGGAGCGGGAGGCGGGGGAGCAGTACTTC,CAWTEREAGEQYF
TRBV12-3/TRBV12-4,many,TRBJ2-3,TRBD2,TGTGCCAGCTGGCGGGAGGGTGATACGCAGTATTTT,CASWREGDTQYF
TRBV2,-,TRBJ2-7,-,TGTGCCAGCAGTGGATTACATCACTACGAGCAGTACTTC,CASSGLHHYEQYF
TRBV6-6,many,TRBJ2-1,-,TGTGCCAGCAGTCGCAATGAGCAGTTCTTC,CASSRNEQFF
TRBV6-1,many,TRBJ2-1,TRBD2,TGTGCCAGCAGGGATACCTCCGGGACTAGCGATGAGCAGTTCTTC,CASRDTSGTSDEQFF
TRBV5-1,many,TRBJ2-4,TRBD2,TGCGCCAGCAGCTTGGAGCCTAGCGGGAGGGCCATGGGAAACATTCAGTACTTC,CASSLEPSGRAMGNIQYF
TRBV14,many,TRBJ2-1,-,TGTGCCAGCAGCCAAGATGGACTGTACAATGAGCAGTTCTTC,CASSQDGLYNEQFF
TRBV6-2/TRBV6-3,many,TRBJ2-7,-,TGTGCCAGCAGTTACTCTGGACAGCTTTCCGAGCAGTACTTC,CASSYSGQLSEQYF
TRBV12-3/TRBV12-4,many,TRBJ1-4,-,TGTGCCAGCACCCTAGGTGAAAAACTGTTTTTT,CASTLGEKLFF
TRBV5-1,many,TRBJ2-7,-,TGCGCCAGCAGCTGGGGGACGGACTACGAGCAGTACTTC,CASSWGTDYEQYF
TRBV28,many,TRBJ2-2,TRBD2,TGTGCCAGCAGTTTATGGCGCGGGAGGGTCACCGGGGAGCTGTTTTTT,CASSLWRGRVTGELFF
TRBV11-2,many,TRBJ1-5,TRBD1,TGTGCCAGCAGCTTGGGGCACAGGGGGCTAGGTCAGCCCCAGCATTTT,CASSLGHRGLGQPQHF
TRBV7-9,few,TRBJ2-4,-,TGTGCCAGCAGCTTCGAGGAGTCAAACATTCAGTACTTC,CASSFEESNIQYF
TRBV28,many,TRBJ2-2,-,TGTGCCAGCATAAGGGCGGGGAACACCGGGGAGCTGTTTTTT,CASIRAGNTGELFF
TRBV10-1,many,TRBJ2-1,TRBD1,TGCGCCAGCAGTGACATAGGACAGGGCTACAATGAGCAGTTCTTC,CASSDIGQGYNEQFF
TRBV29-1,many,TRBJ2-1,TRBD2,TGCAGCGTTGAAGGATTAGGCGGGAGGAATGATGAGCAGTTCTTC,CSVEGLGGRNDEQFF
TRBV27,many,TRBJ1-6,-,TGTGCCAGCGGCAGGGGTACCTATAATTCACCCCTCCACTTT,CASGRGTYNSPLHF
TRBV11-2,many,TRBJ2-3,-,TGTGCCAGCAGCTTAAGGGAGTCCACAGATACGCAGTATTTT,CASSLRESTDTQYF
TRBV20-1,many,TRBJ2-7,TRBD2,TGCAGTGCTAACGATTATCTAGCGGGAGTCCACGAGCAGTACTTC,CSANDYLAGVHEQYF
TRBV10-3,many,TRBJ2-5,-,TGTGCCATCAGTGAGGCCGGCCTGAGGACCCAGTACTTC,CAISEAGLRTQYF
TRBV6-1,-,TRBJ2-1,-,TGTGCCTCCCTCGCAGGGGCCCACAATGAGCAGTTCTTC,CASLAGAHNEQFF
TRBV6-1,many,TRBJ2-1,-,TGTGCCAGCATGTCGCCCCTATCCTACAATGAGCAGTTCTTC,CASMSPLSYNEQFF
TRBV15,many,TRBJ2-1,TRBD2,TGTGCCACCAGCAGGGGGACTAGCGGGAGCAATGAGCAGTTCTTC,CATSRGTSGSNEQFF
TRBV7-8,many,TRBJ2-1,TRBD2,TGTGCCAGCAGCCTCTCGGGAGGCGGTGAGCAGTTCTTC,CASSLSGGGEQFF
TRBV7-8,many,TRBJ1-2,TRBD1,TGTGCCAGCAGCTCATACAGGGGAACTAACTATGGCTACACCTTC,CASSSYRGTNYGYTF
TRBV20-1,-,TRBJ2-1,-,TGCAGTGCCGACCGAGATATCTACAATGAGCAGTTCTTC,CSADRDIYNEQFF
TRBV15,-,TRBJ2-2,TRBD1,TGTGCCACCAGCAGAGCCGACAGGGTGACCGGGGAGCTGTTTTTT,CATSRADRVTGELFF
TRBV28,many,TRBJ2-7,-,TGTGCCAGCAAGCCCGGGACTGGCCTGTCCTACGAGCAGTACTTC,CASKPGTGLSYEQYF
TRBV5-1,many,TRBJ2-7,TRBD1,TGCGCCAGCAGCTTGGAGGGGGCCAGATCCTACGAGCAGTACTTC,CASSLEGARSYEQYF
TRBV29-1,many,TRBJ2-1,TRBD2,TGCAGCTACAACGGGGAGGGGATGACGGCGGAGCAGTTCTTC,CSYNGEGMTAEQFF
TRBV12-3/TRBV12-4,once,TRBJ2-7,-,TGTGCCAGCAGCCACAACAGTTACGAGCAGTACTTC,CASSHNSYEQYF
TRBV12-3/TRBV12-4,many,TRBJ2-1,TRBD2,TGTGCCAGCAGTTTAATCAGGGCGGGAGGACGGCAGTTCTTC,CASSLIRAGGRQFF
TRBV12-3/TRBV12-4,many,TRBJ2-3,-,TGTGCCAGCAGTTACCCAGATACGCAGTATTTT,CASSYPDTQYF
TRBV7-9,few,TRBJ2-7,-,TGTGCCAGCAGTTCCGGACAGTTTTCTAACGAGCAGTACTTC,CASSSGQFSNEQYF
TRBV20-1,many,TRBJ2-1,-,TGCAGTGCTACGGACGGCCGTAGGAGCTCCTACAATGAGCAGTTCTTC,CSATDGRRSSYNEQFF
TRBV30,many,TRBJ1-1,-,TGTGCCTGGACCGGGGTTCCTGGGACTGAAGCTTTCTTT,CAWTGVPGTEAFF
TRBV10-1,-,TRBJ1-1,-,TGCGCCAGCAGTGAGTTCCCGATCCCCAGCACTGAAGCTTTCTTT,CASSEFPIPSTEAFF
TRBV10-3,many,TRBJ2-7,-,TGTGCCATCAGTGAGTCTAAGGGCACCTACGAGCAGTACTTC,CAISESKGTYEQYF
TRBV12-3/TRBV12-4,many,TRBJ2-5,TRBD1,TGTGCCAGCAGTTCGCGGGACAGGCAAGAGACCCAGTACTTC,CASSSRDRQETQYF
TRBV7-9,many,TRBJ2-1,-,TGTGCCAGCAGCTCCCCATTGGCGACGGAATACAATGAGCAGTTCTTC,CASSSPLATEYNEQFF
TRBV7-9,many,TRBJ2-3,-,TGTGCCACTGGGGCTGAGCTCCACACAGATACGCAGTATTTT,CATGAELHTDTQYF
TRBV6-5,many,TRBJ1-4,TRBD1,TGTGCCAGCAGTTACAATGAGGGGGCAGGAGGAGTTGAAAAACTGTTTTTT,CASSYNEGAGGVEKLFF
TRBV20-1,many,TRBJ1-1,TRBD1,TGCAGTGCTAACCGTGCGACAGGGGTAAACACTGAAGCTTTCTTT,CSANRATGVNTEAFF
TRBV3-1,-,TRBJ2-7,-,TGTGCCAGCAGCTCTCCCCGGCTAGCGAACTCCTACGAGCAGTACTTC,CASSSPRLANSYEQYF
TRBV6-5,many,TRBJ1-2,-,TGTGCCAGCGGGACCTGGACAAATGGCTACACCTTC,CASGTWTNGYTF
TRBV5-6,many,TRBJ1-3,-,TGTGCCAGCATTGGACGGACTGACTCTGGAAACACCATATATTTT,CASIGRTDSGNTIYF
TRBV24-1,-,TRBJ2-1,TRBD2,TGTGCCACCAGTGATTTATCTAGCGGGAGCTACAATGAGCAGCTCTTC,CATSDLSSGSYNEQLF
TRBV6-1,-,TRBJ2-7,-,TGTGCCAGCAGTGATGTAGGATACGAGCAGTACTTC,CASSDVGYEQYF
TRBV7-2,few,TRBJ2-1,TRBD2,TGTGCCAGCAGCTTAGTCGCCCGACTAGCGGGAGGGCCAGCAAAGGAGCAGTTCTTC,CASSLVARLAGGPAKEQFF